Given below is one TCR beta chain in context. These data originate in a study of blood T cell repertoires in COVID-19. Per the original data handling: How many nucleated cells were present was estimated from reference gene primer amplification. Clones were read by immunoSEQ multiplex PCR, and TCRdb kept only the in-frame ones, dropping some. The V and J calls and clone size come from that table; D and trimming were worked out from the DNA. The table has approximately 240,000 clones, approximately 79% seen once. Trimming removed 6 bases at V and 4 bases at J, with 11 bases between. The CDR3 extends over 13 amino acids. CDR1 is SGHRS, CDR2 YFSETQ, per germline.

What was sequenced was peripheral blood. This clonotype was sampled from a woman aged 40-49 years with active or convalescent COVID-19. The chain has TRBV5-1 and TRBJ2-1; D not resolved. The CDR3 loop is CASNPDSYNEQFF. CDR3 in DNA: TGCGCCAGCAATCCAGATTCATACAATGAGCAGTTCTTC.